This passage covers 9 T cell receptor beta chains from one sample sequenced in a study of blood T cell repertoires in COVID-19 (dated by TCRdb to about 2020). The method was the immunoSEQ multiplex PCR assay. The table comes from immuneACCESS by way of TCRdb, which keeps in-frame sequences with V and J called. Part of the clones is missing from these tables; in studies checked, under half for an unresolved V gene and the rest for unknown reasons. This sample has roughly 140,000 clones in its table, and approximately 80% of those were observed once. Of the sample, less than 2.5% falls within the top ten clones. The sample was peripheral blood. Source of these receptors: a man between 65 and 85 years old with acute or convalescent COVID-19.

The chain joins TRBV3-1 (or the pseudogene TRBV3-2) to TRBJ2-5, with 7 bases fitting TRBD1. Germline V gene data show CDR1 as LGHDT and CDR2 as YNNKEL (reference sequence). The CDR3 contains 16 residues. The J segment lost 2 bases and the V segment lost 5 bases, leaving 11 bases of the junction unmatched. The CDR3, as DNA: TGTGCCAGCAGCTTCGCCTTGACAGGGAAGCAAGAGACCCAGTACTTC. Translating gives CASSFALTGKQETQYF.

CDR3 sequence: CASSQRTLGETQYF. The CDR3 DNA sequence: TGTGCCAGCAGCCAACGCACCCTCGGGGAGACCCAGTACTTC. The chain employs TRBV3-1 (or the pseudogene TRBV3-2) and TRBJ2-5, with no clear D. Trimming pared 2 bases from V and 5 bases from J, leaving 12 bases between. Germline assignment: CDR1 LGHDT and CDR2 YNNKEL (reference sequence). The CDR3 contains 14 residues.

The rearrangement joins TRBV28 to TRBJ1-5; TRBD1 agrees at 7 bases. The germline gives CDR1 MDHEN, CDR2 SYDVKM. CDR3 length equals 15 residues. Trimming removed 8 bases from V and 4 bases from J; junction bases left unmatched: 11. CDR3 bases: TGTGCCAGCGGCACCCCGTCAGGGGGGAATCAGCCCCAGCATTTT. Protein: CASGTPSGGNQPQHF. Together with reference TRBV28 and TRBJ1-5, the CDR3 gives the full variable domain: DVKVTQSSRYLVKRTGEKVFLECVQDMDHENMFWYRQDPGLGLRLIYFSYDVKMKEKGDIPEGYSVSREKKERFSLILESASTNQTSMYLCASGTPSGGNQPQHFGDGTRLSIL.

The gene calls are TRBV6-6 and TRBJ2-2; 7 bases match TRBD2. Per germline, CDR1 MNHNY and CDR2 SVGAGI (reference sequence). CDR3 size: 15 residues. The J segment lost 2 bases and the V segment lost 6 bases, leaving 6 bases of the junction unmatched. CDR3 region: CASSHTSVNTGELFF. As DNA, the CDR3 is TGTGCCAGCAGCCACACTAGCGTCAACACCGGGGAGCTGTTTTTT.

This chain links TRBV30 with TRBJ1-4; D unclear. The germline V gene encodes CDR1 GTSNPN and CDR2 SVGIG (reference sequence). The CDR3 extends over 15 amino acids. Trimming pared 7 bases from V and 0 bases from J, leaving 15 bases between. CDR3 in DNA: TGTGCCTCGGCCGGCTTACTAGCAACTAATGAAAAACTGTTTTTT. Its translation: CASAGLLATNEKLFF.

The gene calls are TRBV11-3 and TRBJ2-7, with TRBD2 matching 7 bases. Germline CDR1 and CDR2: SGHNT and YENEEA. J was trimmed by 0 bases and V by 1 base; bases with no gene match: 0. The length of the CDR3 is 14 residues. CDR3 nucleotide sequence: TGTGCCAGCAGCTTAGGCGGGAGCTCCTACGAGCAGTACTTC. Protein product: CASSLGGSSYEQYF.

The J gene is TRBJ1-2, the V gene TRBV7-3, with 8 bases that match TRBD1. V lost 5 bases to trimming and J lost 5 bases; unmatched junction nucleotides: 7. CDR1 and CDR2 from the germline V gene are SGHTA and FQGTGA. The CDR3 spans 14 residues. CDR3 bases: TGTGCCAGCAGCCCGACAGGGGTTGGGTATGGCTACACCTTC. Its protein is CASSPTGVGYGYTF.

The chain is built from TRBV6-5 and TRBJ2-7, with 12 bases identical to TRBD1. The CDR3 consists of 15 residues. Germline CDR1 reads MNHEY; CDR2 reads SVGAGI. V was pared by 2 bases and J by 7 bases, with 6 bases of the junction left unmatched. CDR3 sequence reads: CASSYTRDRGREQYF. The CDR3 DNA is TGTGCCAGCAGTTACACCCGGGACAGGGGGCGAGAGCAGTACTTC.

The chain combines TRBV19 with TRBJ1-3, with a possible D match to TRBD1 (5 bases). Trimming removed 3 bases at V and 4 bases at J, with 16 bases between. Germline-derived CDR1 and CDR2 are LNHDA and SQIVND (reference sequence). CDR3 length equals 16 residues. CDR3 in amino acids: CASSMDRATDGNTIYF. The CDR3 DNA reads TGTGCCAGTAGTATGGACCGGGCGACAGACGGAAACACCATATATTTT.